These T cell receptor beta chains were read from a single sample in a study of cytomegalovirus exposure and HLA in healthy donors. Assay: immunoSEQ multiplex PCR; the TCRdb copy retains only in-frame clones and omits some. The sample has about 150,000 clones; about 79% are singletons. The sequencing input was PBMCs. The receptors stem from a male donor in good health and CMV-seronegative. Both conserved end residues are part of each CDR3. The D gene is left open where the match is weak. For some rows the clone size is stated as once, few or many, or as a class when expanded; others skip it.

d_gene	v_gene	abundance	j_gene	CDR3aa	CDR3nt
.	TRBV11-2	.	TRBJ2-3	CASSPRGHTRTDTQYF	TGTGCCAGCAGCCCTAGGGGACACACCCGCACAGATACGCAGTATTTT
TRBD1	TRBV27	once	TRBJ1-1	CASSFRTGLFVNTEAFF	TGTGCCAGCAGTTTCAGGACAGGGCTATTTGTTAACACTGAAGCTTTCTTT
.	TRBV6-4	.	TRBJ2-2	CASSVGDTGELFF	TGTGCCAGCAGTGTAGGGGATACCGGGGAGCTGTTTTTT
.	TRBV10-3	.	TRBJ1-2	CAISGGANYGYTF	TGTGCCATCAGTGGTGGGGCCAACTATGGCTACACCTTC
.	TRBV7-3	.	TRBJ2-5	CASSLMGAGETQYF	TGTGCCAGCAGCTTAATGGGAGCCGGGGAGACCCAGTACTTC
TRBD1	TRBV5-4	.	TRBJ1-3	CASSLGQGVPNTIYF	TGTGCCAGCAGCCTCGGACAGGGCGTCCCCAACACCATATATTTT
.	TRBV5-1	.	TRBJ1-2	CASSLDGSYGYTF	TGCGCCAGCAGCTTGGATGGTAGCTATGGCTACACCTTC
.	TRBV5-4	.	TRBJ2-5	CASSLAGGETQYF	TGTGCCAGCAGCTTGGCAGGAGGGGAGACCCAGTACTTC
TRBD2	TRBV5-3	.	TRBJ2-1	CARSCAGREVWNEQFF	TGTGCCAGAAGCTGCGCGGGACGGGAGGTTTGGAATGAGCAGTTCTTC
.	TRBV30	.	TRBJ1-1	CAWSLIGENTEAFF	TGTGCCTGGAGTCTGATCGGGGAGAACACTGAAGCTTTCTTT
.	TRBV6-5	once	TRBJ1-2	CASSYGGGRAASGYTF	TGTGCCAGCAGTTACGGGGGGGGGCGAGCGGCGAGTGGCTACACCTTC
TRBD1	TRBV5-1	.	TRBJ2-2	CASSFRDRGRGGTGELFF	TGCGCCAGCAGCTTCCGGGACAGGGGGCGCGGGGGCACCGGGGAGCTGTTTTTT
TRBD2	TRBV6-5	.	TRBJ2-5	CASSLFSGRGETQYF	TGTGCCAGCAGTTTATTCTCAGGGAGGGGAGAGACCCAGTACTTC
.	TRBV5-1	few	TRBJ1-5	CASSLGRDQPQHF	TGCGCCAGCAGCTTAGGCAGGGATCAGCCCCAGCATTTT
.	TRBV4-2	once	TRBJ2-7	CASSPQPQSLYEQYF	TGTGCCAGCAGCCCCCAACCTCAGTCTCTCTACGAGCAGTACTTC
.	TRBV5-6	few	TRBJ2-3	CASSLAGRPQYF	TGTGCCAGCAGCTTGGCGGGGAGGCCGCAGTATTTT
TRBD2	TRBV2	.	TRBJ2-1	CASSPTLSGGAAHEQFF	TGTGCCAGCAGTCCCACCCTTAGCGGGGGGGCCGCCCATGAGCAGTTCTTC
.	TRBV7-9	.	TRBJ1-1	CASSLQGGNTEAFF	TGTGCCAGCAGCTTACAGGGCGGGAACACTGAAGCTTTCTTT
TRBD2	TRBV4-1	.	TRBJ2-1	CASSRGTSGGADEQFF	TGCGCCAGCAGCCGCGGGACTAGCGGGGGGGCCGATGAGCAGTTCTTC
TRBD2	TRBV6-1	.	TRBJ2-1	CASTPPSGSDEQFF	TGTGCCAGCACCCCACCGAGCGGGAGTGATGAGCAGTTCTTC
.	TRBV7-2	.	TRBJ1-5	CASSLEAAGNQPQHF	TGTGCCAGCAGCTTAGAAGCGGCAGGTAATCAGCCCCAGCATTTT
TRBD1	TRBV7-2	.	TRBJ1-1	CASSWGGQGAGEAFF	TGTGCCAGCAGCTGGGGGGGACAGGGGGCAGGAGAAGCTTTCTTT
TRBD2	TRBV18	.	TRBJ2-7	CASSPPGLAGGELYEQYF	TGTGCCAGCTCACCACCGGGACTAGCGGGGGGAGAACTCTACGAGCAGTACTTC
.	TRBV6-1	.	TRBJ2-7	CASEGQTSYEQYF	TGTGCCAGTGAGGGACAAACATCCTACGAGCAGTACTTC
.	TRBV30	.	TRBJ1-3	CAWTARRVFGNTIYF	TGTGCCTGGACGGCACGCAGGGTCTTTGGAAACACCATATATTTT
TRBD1	TRBV5-5	.	TRBJ2-5	CASSLAGQPLGETQYF	TGTGCCAGCAGCTTGGCGGGACAGCCCCTCGGGGAGACCCAGTACTTC
.	TRBV7-9	.	TRBJ2-3	CASSHPDSPTDTQYF	TGTGCCAGCAGCCATCCCGACTCTCCCACAGATACGCAGTATTTT